This T cell receptor (beta chain) was identified during a study of shared clonotypes between healthy human individuals (dated by TCRdb to 2018 to 2021). Regarding the study in general: Three men and two women, aged 18 to 49 years, made up the cohort. For each donor, CD4 naive and CD4 memory were each run on three plates, CD8 naive on two plates, and CD8 memory on one plate. To estimate repertoire size and how much clonotype sharing occurs between individuals, the study deeply sequenced the blood TCR repertoires of five healthy adults. To increase sequencing depth and limit assay-specific biases, TCR repertoire library preparation and sequencing were carried out by different laboratories using diverse techniques. Leukapheresis yielded between about 0.94 and 9 billion PBMCs per donor.

Donors were healthy HIV-negative adults with no recently reported acute infections or vaccinations. Every donor was a Caucasian adult residing in Nashville, Tennessee, USA. CD4+ T cells were enriched through magnetic negative selection, after which naive cells were positively selected on CD45RA and the remaining negative fraction served as the memory subset. Blood was collected by leukapheresis, and PBMCs were isolated by Ficoll-Histopaque density gradient centrifugation and then cryopreserved in liquid nitrogen vapor phase. Analytical flow cytometry was used to check the purity and quantity of each magnetically sorted T cell population. Genomic DNA was isolated from every sorted fraction and measured by UV absorbance on a Nanodrop 2000c. Using the deep immunoSEQ assay, multiplex PCR amplified TCR CDR3 regions from genomic DNA. For each cell subset, the extracted genomic DNA was distributed evenly across all wells of several immunoSEQ 96-well plates, and each plate served as one replicate. Each replicate PCR for sorted subsets received roughly 200 ng genomic DNA, equal to some 32,000 T cell genomes. The purified libraries were quantified using a Qubit 3.0 fluorometer, sized with a Bioanalyzer 2100, and then quantified again using the KAPA Library Quantification kit. A separate single-read 150-cycle Illumina NextSeq 550 flow cell was used to sequence each immunoSEQ 96-well plate. Per the source publication's procedure: The immunoSEQ output contained only junctional sequences without quality scores, so filtering could not match that applied to full-length reads. To assign V/J genes and CDR3, sequences were annotated against IMGT germline references using PyIR, a Python wrapper for IgBLAST v1.9. Any read was removed if the V/J assignment was weak (E-value above 1e-6), the CDR3 was missing, or the read contained stop codons, out-of-frame junctions, or ambiguous translated residues. V3J clonotypes were defined by identical inferred V gene, J gene, and CDR3 amino acid sequence. To compute the percentage overlap between repertoires, the number of shared unique clonotypes was divided by the size of the smaller repertoire. Repertoire richness was assessed with RTK rarefaction, the Chao1 estimator, and Recon v2.1 estimates of unobserved clonotypes. For all TCRbeta clonotypes obtained by the gDNA method from a few donors, generation probabilities were computed with OLGA. TCRdb re-hosts the immuneACCESS table, in-frame sequences only. Its copies lack some clones; in the studies checked, an unresolved V gene accounts for under half of them, and the cause for the rest is not known. The DNA was the basis for D and trimming; V, J and clone size are from that table. The sample includes about 1.5 million clones, with about 98% observed a single time. The ten largest clones take up around 0.45% of the sample.

Results and caveats for the whole study, not just this receptor: Sampling was restricted to blood, and TCR repertoires in tissues likely differ from the TCR repertoires found in blood. The small number of donors limited the genetic and exposure-history diversity represented. Based on pairwise subsampling, the degree of clonotype sharing among donors was expected to be affected by sequencing depth. Even with the large sequencing depth, rarefaction of the sorted-subset datasets indicated that sequencing was incomplete. Naive subsets generally had larger estimated clonotype richness than memory subsets. Across four donors, 5% to 6% of naive CD4, roughly 3.5% of naive CD8, approximately 2.5% of memory CD4, and roughly 0.4% of memory CD8 clonotypes were shared. Compared with non-shared clonotypes, the clonotypes found in all four sorted-subset donors had higher generation probabilities.

In this sample, this clone turned up once. Its cognate antigen has yet to be identified. It has no much larger one-base neighbor in the sample; base qualities were not kept. Trimming removed 5 bases from V and 6 bases from J, leaving 8 bases between the germline ends. From the cysteine through the phenylalanine, the CDR3 covers 12 amino acids. Here the CDR3 DNA is all that survives: 36 bases in frame from base 1. Based on the germline V gene, the CDR1 and CDR2 sequences are SGHNT and YENEEA. The receptor's source is a man aged 30-40 years in good health. The sample comprised naive CD4+ T cells sorted from blood. In the paper's terms, the cell subset or site label means: CD45RA+ positively selected. The sequence is built from TRBV11-3 and TRBJ2-1; a confident D gene designation cannot be given. The CDR3: CASSRAINEQFF. DNA sequence: TGTGCCAGCAGCCGCGCCATCAATGAGCAGTTCTTC.